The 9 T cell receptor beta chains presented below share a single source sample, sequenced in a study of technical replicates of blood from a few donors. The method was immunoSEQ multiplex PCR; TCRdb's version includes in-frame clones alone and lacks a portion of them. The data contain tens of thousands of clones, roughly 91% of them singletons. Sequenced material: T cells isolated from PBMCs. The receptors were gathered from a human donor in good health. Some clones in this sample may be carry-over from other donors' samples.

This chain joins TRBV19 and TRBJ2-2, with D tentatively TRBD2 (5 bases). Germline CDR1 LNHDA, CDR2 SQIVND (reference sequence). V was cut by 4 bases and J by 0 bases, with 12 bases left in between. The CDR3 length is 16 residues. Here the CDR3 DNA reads TGTGCCAGTAGTACTAGCAGAGTCGCGAACACCGGGGAGCTGTTTTTT. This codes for CASSTSRVANTGELFF.

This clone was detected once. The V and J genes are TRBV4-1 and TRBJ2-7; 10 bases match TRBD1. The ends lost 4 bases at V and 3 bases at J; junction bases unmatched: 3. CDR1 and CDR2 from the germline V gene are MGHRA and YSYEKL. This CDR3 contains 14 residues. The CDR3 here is CASSLGQGDYEQYF. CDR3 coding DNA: TGCGCCAGCAGCCTCGGACAGGGGGACTACGAGCAGTACTTC.

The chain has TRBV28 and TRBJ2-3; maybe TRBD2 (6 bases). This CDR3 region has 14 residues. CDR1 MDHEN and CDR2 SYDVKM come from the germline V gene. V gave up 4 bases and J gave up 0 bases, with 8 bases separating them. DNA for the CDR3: TGTGCCAGCAGTTCGGGGGAAAGCACAGATACGCAGTATTTT. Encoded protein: CASSSGESTDTQYF.

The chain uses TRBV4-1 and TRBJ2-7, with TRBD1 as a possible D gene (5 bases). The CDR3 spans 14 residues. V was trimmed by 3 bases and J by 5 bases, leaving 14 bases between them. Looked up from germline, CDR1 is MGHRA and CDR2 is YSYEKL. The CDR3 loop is CASSHPEAGNEQYF. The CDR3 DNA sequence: TGCGCCAGCAGCCATCCTGAGGCAGGGAACGAGCAGTACTTC.

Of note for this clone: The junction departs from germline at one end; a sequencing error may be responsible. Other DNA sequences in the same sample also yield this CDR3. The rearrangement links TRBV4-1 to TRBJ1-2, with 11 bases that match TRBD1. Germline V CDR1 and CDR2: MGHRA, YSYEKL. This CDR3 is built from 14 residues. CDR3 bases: TGCGCCAGCAGTCAAGGACAGGGGGCATATGGCTACACCTTC. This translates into CASSQGQGAYGYTF.

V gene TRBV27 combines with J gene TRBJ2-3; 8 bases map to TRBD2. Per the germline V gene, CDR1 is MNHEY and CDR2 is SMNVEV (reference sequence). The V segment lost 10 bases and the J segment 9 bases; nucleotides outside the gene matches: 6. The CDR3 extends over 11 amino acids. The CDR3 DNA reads TGTGCCATCCGAAGCGGGGGAACGCAGTATTTT. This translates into CAIRSGGTQYF.

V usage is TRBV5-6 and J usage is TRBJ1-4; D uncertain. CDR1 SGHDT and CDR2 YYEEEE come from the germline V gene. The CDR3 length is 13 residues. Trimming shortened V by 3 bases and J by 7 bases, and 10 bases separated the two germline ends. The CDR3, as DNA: TGTGCCAGCAGCTACCTCCAACTTGAAAAACTGTTTTTT. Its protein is CASSYLQLEKLFF.

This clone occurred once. CDR3 nucleotides: TGTGCCAGCAGCCGTGCAGGACAGGGGGCCCCCGAGCAGTACTTC. Protein sequence: CASSRAGQGAPEQYF. The chain combines TRBV13 with TRBJ2-7, with 11 bases lining up with TRBD1. Germline CDR1 and CDR2: PRHDT and FYEKMQ (reference sequence). V dropped 5 bases and J dropped 6; count of bases not matched to a gene: 9. This CDR3 is built from 15 residues.

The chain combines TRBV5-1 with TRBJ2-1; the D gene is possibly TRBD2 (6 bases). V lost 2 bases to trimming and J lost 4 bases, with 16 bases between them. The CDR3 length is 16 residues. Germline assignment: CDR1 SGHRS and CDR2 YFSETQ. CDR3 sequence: CASSFVRSGSYNEQFF. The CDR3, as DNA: TGCGCCAGCAGCTTTGTGCGCAGCGGGTCATACAATGAGCAGTTCTTC.